This T cell receptor (beta chain) was recorded in a study of T cells in Graves' hyperthyroidism and ophthalmopathy. This CDR3 is 11 amino acids long. Germline V gene lookup returns CDR1 DFQATT and CDR2 SNEGSKA (reference sequence). V was trimmed by 5 bases and J by 1 base, leaving 4 bases between them. Researchers took RNA transcripts and amplified the TCR beta CDR3 regions from them. The study used the HTBI primer set for a first-round RT-PCR of the TCR CDR3. TCRdb independently ran MiXCR on the multiplex PCR reads; one entry per CDR3 protein. The sample comprises about 98,000 distinct CDR3 sequences, roughly 37% of which are singletons, and roughly a tenth rests with the top ten.

The clonotype comes from a woman in her twenties or thirties with Graves' hyperthyroidism. The chain uses TRBV20-1 and TRBJ2-3, with D unclear. Sequenced input: peripheral blood or thyroid tissue (not recorded which). This chain's CDR3 is CSADGTDTQYF. DNA for the CDR3: TGCAGTGCTGACGGCACAGATACGCAGTATTTT.